This TCR beta chain was observed in a study of T cell responses to AZD1222 COVID-19 vaccine. On this clone: Its antigen is undetermined.

General study results and limits: Of the AZD1222 recipients, only 5 to 7 were seropositive at baseline.

The data were produced by immunoSEQ multiplex PCR, yet TCRdb's version contains in-frame clones alone and is incomplete. This sample carries fewer than 200,000 clones, approximately 90% of them seen once, and the ten largest clones take 25% to 30%. The TCR sequence derives from an adult who received the AZD1222 COVID-19 vaccine. The input for sequencing was peripheral blood, taken 28 days after the second AZD1222 dose.

CDR3 in amino acids: CASSWGQGEQYF. The DNA of the CDR3 is TGTGCCAGCAGTTGGGGGCAGGGCGAGCAGTACTTC. This chain connects TRBV28 to TRBJ2-7, with a weak D call TRBD1 (6 bases). Germline assignment: CDR1 MDHEN and CDR2 SYDVKM. This CDR3 contains 12 residues. Deletions cut 4 bases from V and 6 bases from J, with 10 bases between.